One sample yielded the 21 T cell receptor beta chains listed below, sequenced in a study of regulatory T cells in long-lasting Graves disease. iRepertoire HTBI primers and Arm-PCR of CDR3 regions built TCR beta libraries. TCRdb reanalysed the multiplex PCR reads using MiXCR and keeps one entry per CDR3 protein. The sample yields around 450,000 distinct CDR3 sequences, approximately 16% seen once. As for time point: newly diagnosed GD, antithyroid drugs for less than 3 months. PBMCs were the source of the RNA used for TCR sequencing. This same sample was also part of a study on T cells in Graves' hyperthyroidism and ophthalmopathy.

This material consisted of peripheral blood mononuclear cells (PBMCs), taken at new diagnosis, from a patient treated with antithyroid drugs. These receptors were obtained from a woman in her thirties or forties with Graves disease.

This clonotype has only a few counts. The chain is built from TRBV10-3 and TRBJ1-6; D gene ambiguous. CDR3 length equals 15 residues. In germline, CDR1 is ENHRY, CDR2 SYGVKD. Trimming removed 6 bases from V and 1 base from J, with 10 bases in between. The CDR3: CAIRTGRSYNSPLHF. DNA for the CDR3: TGTGCCATCAGGACCGGTAGGTCCTATAATTCACCCCTCCACTTT.

There are many counts of this clonotype. V is TRBV20-1 and J is TRBJ2-3, with a tentative D call TRBD2 (6 bases). V dropped 0 bases and J dropped 2 bases, with 18 bases sitting between them. This CDR3 contains 17 residues. Germline assignment: CDR1 DFQATT and CDR2 SNEGSKA (reference sequence). The CDR3 nucleotides read TGCAGTGCTAGAGATGTAGCGGTCCTCCTCGACACAGATACGCAGTATTTT. Its translation is CSARDVAVLLDTDTQYF.

The chain uses TRBV4-3 and TRBJ2-7; maybe TRBD1 (6 bases). V was cut by 0 bases and J by 2 bases, with 14 bases left in between. The CDR3 length is 16 residues. The germline gives CDR1 LGHNA, CDR2 YSLEER. The CDR3 loop is CASSQDRGIEAYEQYF. Written as DNA, the CDR3 is TGCGCCAGCAGCCAAGACAGGGGAATCGAGGCCTACGAGCAGTACTTC.

The rearrangement links TRBV7-9 to TRBJ2-7; D not resolved. CDR3 length: 18 residues. The germline V and J ends were trimmed by 4 bases and 2 bases, with 24 bases remaining between them. Looked up from germline, CDR1 is SEHNR and CDR2 is FQNEAQ (reference sequence). CDR3 nucleotide sequence: TGTGCCAGCAGCTCCAAAACGTCGTCCACCTCCACGCCCTACGAGCAGTACTTC. This sequence encodes CASSSKTSSTSTPYEQYF.

The chain joins TRBV12-3 or TRBV12-4 to TRBJ1-1; maybe TRBD1 (5 bases). The V and J ends lost 4 bases and 3 bases respectively, with 12 bases between them. This CDR3 is 14 amino acids long. CDR3 coding DNA: TGTGCCAGCAGTTCCCGAGGCAGGGACACTGAAGCTTTCTTT. It translates to CASSSRGRDTEAFF.

The chain has TRBV3-1 and TRBJ1-1; possible D gene TRBD1, 6 bases. The V end was cut by 1 base, the J end by 1 base, with 10 bases between. Germline loops: CDR1 LGHDT, CDR2 YNNKEL (reference sequence). The CDR3 sequence is 15 residues long. The CDR3 nucleotides are TGTGCCAGCAGCCAAGGAGGGGGGGGGAACACTGAAGCTTTCTTT. Protein product: CASSQGGGGNTEAFF.

This clonotype occurred many times. V and J are TRBV7-3 and TRBJ2-1; D possibly corresponds to TRBD2 (5 bases). Trimming removed 2 bases from V and 4 bases from J, with 15 bases in between. The CDR3 is 16 amino acids. The germline V gene has CDR1 SGHTA and CDR2 FQGTGA. CDR3 residues: CASSLGPAPGYNEQFF. Here the CDR3 DNA reads TGTGCCAGCAGCTTAGGCCCCGCCCCGGGGTACAATGAGCAGTTCTTC. The variable domain in full, completed from reference TRBV7-3 and TRBJ2-1, reads GAGVSQTPSNKVTEKGKYVELRCDPISGHTALYWYRQSLGQGPEFLIYFQGTGAADDSGLPNDRFFAVRPEGSVSTLKIQRTERGDSAVYLCASSLGPAPGYNEQFFGPGTRLTVL.

Concerning this clonotype itself: A read error may explain this, as a much larger clone is one base away. V and J are TRBV28 and TRBJ2-2, with D hard to call. The CDR3 is 12 residues long. With 8 bases removed from V and 6 bases from J, the gap between germline ends came to 10 bases. The V gene's germline CDR1 is MDHEN and CDR2 SYDVKM. CDR3 DNA sequence: TGTGCCAGCTACGCAAACTCCGGGGAGCTGTTTTTT. Its protein product is CASYANSGELFF. The whole variable domain, remainder taken from reference TRBV28 and TRBJ2-2, is DVKVTQSSRYLVKRTGEKVFLECVQDMDHENMFWYRQDPGLGLRLIYFSYDVKMKEKGDIPEGYSVSREKKERFSLILESASTNQTSMYLCASYANSGELFFGEGSRLTVL.

In this sample, this clonotype turned up many times. The chain uses TRBV28 and TRBJ1-2; D may be TRBD1 (5 bases). With 5 bases removed from V and 8 bases from J, the gap between germline ends came to 15 bases. Germline V gives CDR1 MDHEN, CDR2 SYDVKM. This CDR3 spans 13 amino acids. The CDR3 reads CASSQGAGLGYTF. The CDR3, as DNA: TGTGCCAGCAGTCAAGGGGCAGGGCTCGGCTACACCTTC.

This clonotype came up once. The chain combines TRBV19 with TRBJ1-1; D may be TRBD1 (6 bases). The germline gives CDR1 LNHDA, CDR2 SQIVND (reference sequence). The CDR3 has 17 amino acids. The V end lost 1 base, the J end lost 1 base, and 16 bases lay between the germline ends. The CDR3, as DNA: TGTGCCAGTAGTATAGCGTTTTGGGACAACAAGAACACTGAAGCTTTCTTT. It translates to CASSIAFWDNKNTEAFF.

This clonotype was picked up many times. V and J are TRBV12-3 or TRBV12-4 and TRBJ2-7; 7 bases agree with TRBD2. The CDR3 runs 16 residues. Trimming took 5 bases from V and 2 from J; bases not matched to a gene: 12. The CDR3, as DNA: TGTGCCAGCAGTACCGACTCGACTAGCTACACCTACGAGCAGTACTTC. It encodes CASSTDSTSYTYEQYF.

This clonotype was found many times. This chain uses TRBV24-1 with TRBJ2-1; D possibly matches TRBD1 or TRBD2 (6 bases each). Trimming stripped 1 base from V and 2 bases from J, with 20 bases between. Germline-derived CDR1 and CDR2 are KGHDR and SFDVKD. The CDR3 sequence is 19 residues long. CDR3 nucleotide sequence: TGTGCCACCAGTGATTTTGGGCAGGGGAGCTCGGGGGCCTACAATGAGCAGTTCTTC. It specifies CATSDFGQGSSGAYNEQFF.

This clonotype showed up many times. This chain uses TRBV12-3 or TRBV12-4 with TRBJ2-1; the D is unclear. CDR3 length: 12 amino acids. Between the trimmed V and J ends, which lost 5 bases and 4 bases, there was a span of 6 bases. DNA of the CDR3: TGTGCCAGCAGTACTCGTTACAATGAGCAGTTCTTC. Protein sequence: CASSTRYNEQFF.

This clonotype was seen repeatedly, ten times or more. The chain uses TRBV12-3 or TRBV12-4 and TRBJ1-6; TRBD1 is a possible D gene (5 bases). The V end was cut by 1 base, the J end by 10 bases, with 17 bases between. The CDR3 covers 16 residues. The CDR3 loop is CASSLGGVGVGSPLHF. DNA of the CDR3: TGTGCCAGCAGTTTAGGCGGGGTGGGGGTTGGATCACCCCTCCACTTT.

This clonotype was detected many times. The chain links TRBV27 to TRBJ2-1; maybe TRBD2 (6 bases). V shed 5 bases and J shed 15 bases, with 23 bases lying between them. The germline gives CDR1 MNHEY, CDR2 SMNVEV (reference sequence). The length of the CDR3 is 14 residues. CDR3 sequence: CASSTSRTDVFLFF. CDR3 sequence (DNA): TGTGCCAGCAGTACTAGCCGGACTGACGTTTTTTTGTTCTTC.

V usage is TRBV30 and J usage is TRBJ1-2, with 7 bases fitting TRBD1. Losses at the gene ends were 2 bases for V and 6 bases for J; bases not matched to a gene: 15. Germline CDR1 is GTSNPN and CDR2 is SVGIG (reference sequence). The length of the CDR3 is 16 residues. The CDR3 DNA reads as TGTGCCTGGAGTAAACCCCTTCACAGGGGATGGAATGGCTACACCTTC. Translation: CAWSKPLHRGWNGYTF.

This clonotype was seen many times. V is TRBV11-3 and J is TRBJ2-3; D gene unclear. Looked up from germline, CDR1 is SGHNT and CDR2 is YENEEA. V shed 1 base and J shed 2 bases, with 16 bases lying between them. The CDR3 consists of 17 residues. The CDR3 DNA is TGTGCCAGCAGCTTAGGTCCCAGTCCCGACAACACAGATACGCAGTATTTT. Translated, it gives CASSLGPSPDNTDTQYF.

This clonotype was seen many times. The chain is built from TRBV27 and TRBJ2-3, with 7 bases aligning to TRBD2. The CDR3 length is 17 residues. The ends lost 6 bases at V and 0 bases at J; junction bases unmatched: 12. Germline CDR1 MNHEY, CDR2 SMNVEV (reference sequence). The CDR3 protein is CASSPLASGVSTDTQYF. CDR3 nucleotide sequence: TGTGCCAGCAGCCCCCTGGCCAGCGGGGTTAGCACAGATACGCAGTATTTT.

This clonotype has a count of ten or more. V gene TRBV12-3 or TRBV12-4 combines with J gene TRBJ2-3; D not certain. The CDR3 is 11 residues long. The germline V and J ends were trimmed by 4 bases and 5 bases, with 4 bases remaining between them. In nucleotides, the CDR3 is TGTGCCAGCAGTTATGAAGATACGCAGTATTTT. Translating it yields CASSYEDTQYF.

This clonotype has at least ten counts. The chain couples TRBV19 to TRBJ1-1, with TRBD1 as a possible D gene (6 bases). Germline V gene sequence: CDR1 LNHDA, CDR2 SQIVND (reference sequence). Trimming pared 1 base from V and 1 base from J, leaving 7 bases between. This CDR3 contains 14 residues. The CDR3: CASSIGGANTEAFF. In DNA, the CDR3 is TGTGCCAGTAGTATAGGGGGGGCGAACACTGAAGCTTTCTTT.

In this sample, this clonotype turned up many times. CDR3 in amino acids: CASSLDLSRVYEQFF. In DNA, the CDR3 is TGTGCCAGCAGCTTAGACCTTTCTAGGGTTTATGAGCAGTTCTTC. V usage is TRBV11-2 and J usage is TRBJ2-1, with D unclear. This CDR3 is built from 15 residues. V shed 0 bases and J shed 8 bases, with 14 bases lying between them. Germline V gene sequence: CDR1 SGHAT, CDR2 FQNNGV. Drawing the rest from reference TRBV11-2 and TRBJ2-1, the complete variable domain is EAGVAQSPRYKIIEKRQSVAFWCNPISGHATLYWYQQILGQGPKLLIQFQNNGVVDDSQLPKDRFSAERLKGVDSTLKIQPAKLEDSAVYLCASSLDLSRVYEQFFGPGTRLTVL.